This is a list of T cell receptor beta chains from one sample in a study of spatial heterogeneity in lung cancer. TCRdb ran MiXCR on the 5' RACE reads and lists one entry per CDR3 protein. The top ten hold roughly 60% of the sample, which has a few thousand distinct CDR3 sequences, 13% seen once. The sequencing here drew on PBMCs, taken at surgery. The receptors here all came from a male donor with early-stage non-small cell lung cancer. Both conserved end residues are part of each CDR3. The D gene is left open where the match is weak. Only some rows state a clone size, as once, few, many or a class for expanded clones.

cdr3_aa v_call cdr3_length j_call d_call clone_size
CAWSAEVEQYF TRBV30 11 TRBJ2-7 . medium-sized
CASSPTGGYTGELFF TRBV6-2/TRBV6-3 15 TRBJ2-2 TRBD1 .
CASSPGTSNYSGANVLTF TRBV23-1 18 TRBJ2-6 . many
CSASMGAGELFF TRBV20-1 12 TRBJ2-2 . medium-sized
CSARGRLAGVFQETQYF TRBV20-1 17 TRBJ2-5 TRBD2 few
CASSKNLPSQETQYF TRBV23-1 15 TRBJ2-5 . many
CASSSGEETQYF TRBV7-2 12 TRBJ2-5 TRBD2 medium-sized
CASSQSASGRAKETQYF TRBV23-1 17 TRBJ2-5 TRBD2 many
CASTSGVLAKNIQYF TRBV6-5 15 TRBJ2-4 . medium-sized
CASSRDPTTSNAEQFF TRBV6-6 16 TRBJ2-1 . many
CARGTEPNEKLFF TRBV5-1 13 TRBJ1-4 TRBD1 .
CASSGSETYEQYF TRBV28 13 TRBJ2-7 . .
CSARRGSYNEQFF TRBV20-1 13 TRBJ2-1 . medium-sized
CASSQSTGVSYNEQFF TRBV18 16 TRBJ2-1 TRBD1 many
CSGTGETYEQYF TRBV29-1 12 TRBJ2-7 TRBD1 many
CASSLGVTGGFYEQYF TRBV7-2 16 TRBJ2-7 TRBD1 medium-sized
CASSYTRGGTYEQYF TRBV6-5 15 TRBJ2-7 TRBD2 medium-sized